These 23 T cell receptor beta chains share one sample of origin, sequenced in a study of T cell responses to AZD1222 COVID-19 vaccine (dated by TCRdb to the early 2020s). The label giving this sample's time point can be read as: baseline before first vaccination. Libraries were built with the immunoSEQ multiplex PCR assay. TCRdb's version of the immuneACCESS table is confined to in-frame rearrangements and falls short of the full clone set. An unresolved V gene accounts for under half of the shortfall where checked; the remainder is of unknown origin. In all, the sample holds 85,000 to 100,000 clones, and 70% to 90% of those were seen once. The top ten constitute 10% of the sample. Sequenced material: peripheral blood, taken on day 0 of AZD1222 vaccination. These receptors all stem from an adult in good health.

This clone was seen a few times. The J gene is TRBJ1-2, the V gene TRBV19; D may be TRBD1 (5 bases). Trimming took 0 bases from V and 5 from J, leaving 10 bases between them. Germline V CDR1 and CDR2: LNHDA, SQIVND (reference sequence). The CDR3 spans 14 residues. In DNA form, the CDR3 reads TGTGCCAGTAGTATAGAGGGGCTATTGTATGGCTACACCTTC. This codes for CASSIEGLLYGYTF.

CDR3: CASSLGNPGEQFF. The CDR3 coding sequence is TGTGCCAGCAGTTTGGGGAATCCGGGGGAGCAGTTCTTC. The V gene is TRBV12-3 or TRBV12-4, the J gene TRBJ2-1; tentatively, D is TRBD2 (5 bases). V lost 3 bases and J lost 10, with 13 bases in between. The length of the CDR3 is 13 residues.

The chain recombines TRBV28 with TRBJ2-7; TRBD1 might be the D (6 bases). The V gene lost 6 bases and the J gene lost 0 bases, with 15 bases spanning the gap. Germline CDR1 MDHEN, CDR2 SYDVKM. The CDR3 sequence is 15 residues long. The DNA for the CDR3 is TGTGCCAGCAGGGATCCGACAGGCGGCTCCTACGAGCAGTACTTC. Its translation is CASRDPTGGSYEQYF. Drawing the rest from reference TRBV28 and TRBJ2-7, the complete variable domain is DVKVTQSSRYLVKRTGEKVFLECVQDMDHENMFWYRQDPGLGLRLIYFSYDVKMKEKGDIPEGYSVSREKKERFSLILESASTNQTSMYLCASRDPTGGSYEQYFGPGTRLTVT.

The rearrangement joins TRBV24-1 to TRBJ1-2; D possibly corresponds to TRBD1 (6 bases). The CDR3 runs 15 residues. Germline CDR1 KGHDR, CDR2 SFDVKD. Trimming stripped 6 bases from V and 2 bases from J, with 15 bases between. CDR3 sequence reads: CATSPAGDKNYGYTF. CDR3 DNA: TGTGCCACCAGTCCGGCAGGGGACAAAAACTATGGCTACACCTTC.

J is TRBJ2-1 and V is TRBV3-1 (or the pseudogene TRBV3-2), with 10 bases identical to TRBD2. The CDR3 sequence is 13 residues long. Germline CDR1 is LGHDT and CDR2 is YNNKEL (reference sequence). V was clipped by 4 bases and J by 10 bases; unmatched bases: 4. CDR3 in amino acids: CASSLKGLAEQFF. The CDR3 coding sequence is TGTGCCAGCAGCCTTAAGGGACTAGCGGAGCAGTTCTTC.

CDR3 loop: CASTPDGYSNQPQHF. The CDR3 nucleotides are TGTGCCAGCACTCCGGACGGCTATAGCAATCAGCCCCAGCATTTT. This chain joins TRBV27 and TRBJ1-5; D is undetermined. The V gene's germline CDR1 is MNHEY and CDR2 SMNVEV (reference sequence). This CDR3 contains 15 residues. Trimming cost V 7 bases and J 0 bases, with 13 bases left between them.

As regards this clone: Other DNA sequences in this sample translate to the same CDR3. CDR3 protein: CASSLGGGIYEQYF. The CDR3 DNA follows: TGTGCCAGCAGCTTGGGAGGGGGGATCTACGAGCAGTACTTC. The chain carries TRBV5-5 and TRBJ2-7; either TRBD1 or TRBD2 may fit D (6 bases each). CDR1 and CDR2 from the germline V gene are SGHKS and YYEKEE (reference sequence). The germline V and J ends were trimmed by 0 bases and 3 bases, with 10 bases remaining between them. The CDR3 spans 14 residues.

The chain joins TRBV10-2 to TRBJ1-3; D unclear. This CDR3 comprises 12 residues. The V gene lost 3 bases and the J gene lost 4 bases, with 4 bases spanning the gap. Germline values: CDR1 WSHSY, CDR2 SAAADI. CDR3 loop: CASSDPGNTIYF. CDR3 in DNA: TGCGCCAGCAGTGATCCCGGAAACACCATATATTTT.

The chain recombines TRBV19 with TRBJ1-1; TRBD1 agrees at 9 bases. CDR3 size: 15 residues. Germline trimming cut 3 bases from V and 0 bases from J; bases unmatched to any gene: 2. Germline loops: CDR1 LNHDA, CDR2 SQIVND (reference sequence). The CDR3 sequence is CASSIGQGLNTEAFF. The CDR3 coding sequence is TGTGCCAGTAGTATTGGACAGGGGCTGAACACTGAAGCTTTCTTT.

The chain joins TRBV5-1 to TRBJ2-2; D possibly corresponds to TRBD1 (5 bases). V lost 4 bases to trimming and J lost 0 bases, with 16 bases between them. The CDR3 runs 17 residues. Germline loops: CDR1 SGHRS, CDR2 YFSETQ. The CDR3 reads CASSQLGPPANTGELFF. Here the CDR3 DNA reads TGCGCCAGCAGCCAACTGGGGCCCCCAGCGAACACCGGGGAGCTGTTTTTT.

The CDR3 protein is CASRRGAGETEAFF. CDR3 in DNA: TGCGCCAGCAGAAGAGGAGCGGGGGAGACTGAAGCTTTCTTT. The V call is TRBV10-2, the J call TRBJ1-1; D may be TRBD1 (5 bases). The CDR3 length is 14 residues. Trimming took 6 bases from V and 5 from J, leaving 16 bases between them. Germline-derived CDR1 and CDR2 are WSHSY and SAAADI.

The chain links TRBV28 to TRBJ1-3; no firm D call. The CDR3 totals 16 residues. Germline V gives CDR1 MDHEN, CDR2 SYDVKM. V shed 3 bases and J shed 0 bases, with 12 bases lying between them. The CDR3 loop is CASSLEGSYSGNTIYF. CDR3 coding DNA: TGTGCCAGCAGTTTGGAGGGATCCTACTCTGGAAACACCATATATTTT.

V is TRBV3-1 (or the pseudogene TRBV3-2) and J is TRBJ2-1; 12 bases map to TRBD2. The length of the CDR3 is 14 residues. The junction had 5 bases not matched to a gene; V was cut back by 4 bases and J by 10 bases. Germline CDR1 is LGHDT and CDR2 is YNNKEL (reference sequence). The CDR3 sequence: CASSPYGTSGEQFF. The CDR3 coding sequence is TGTGCCAGCAGCCCGTATGGGACTAGCGGGGAGCAGTTCTTC.

The chain has TRBV10-2 and TRBJ2-7; 7 nucleotides match TRBD1. The CDR3 runs to 10 residues. CDR1 and CDR2 from the germline V gene are WSHSY and SAAADI. The V gene end was trimmed by 11 bases and the J gene end by 4 bases; junction bases not matched to a gene: 2. The CDR3, as DNA: TGCGCCGTACAGGGGTACGAGCAGTACTTC. Translated: CAVQGYEQYF.

J is TRBJ1-1 and V is TRBV4-1; TRBD1 matches 7 bases. Per the germline V gene, CDR1 is MGHRA and CDR2 is YSYEKL. The CDR3 has 15 residues. V trimming: 2 bases; J trimming: 1 base; junction bases outside the gene matches: 4. In nucleotides, the CDR3 is TGCGCCAGCAGCCAAATTGACAGGGCGAACACTGAAGCTTTCTTT. Its translation is CASSQIDRANTEAFF.

The chain has TRBV19 and TRBJ1-2; D gene ambiguous. Germline V gene data show CDR1 as LNHDA and CDR2 as SQIVND (reference sequence). The ends were cut back, 4 bases at V and 2 bases at J, with 11 bases in the middle. The length of the CDR3 is 14 residues. The CDR3 region has the DNA TGTGCCAGTAGTAGAGCGGCTGAGAACTATGGCTACACCTTC. Residues: CASSRAAENYGYTF.

The chain joins TRBV7-2 to TRBJ2-2, with 8 bases aligning to TRBD1. V lost 3 bases to trimming and J lost 5 bases; unmatched junction nucleotides: 5. Germline V gene lookup returns CDR1 SGHTA and CDR2 FQGNSA. The CDR3 has 15 residues. CDR3 region: CASSFRTGQTGELFF. Written as DNA, the CDR3 is TGTGCCAGCAGCTTTAGGACAGGGCAAACCGGGGAGCTGTTTTTT.

The gene calls are TRBV5-1 and TRBJ2-5; TRBD1 matches at 9 bases. There are 16 residues in the CDR3. V lost 4 bases, J lost 2 bases, and 9 bases stayed unmatched. CDR1 and CDR2 from the germline V gene are SGHRS and YFSETQ. The CDR3 DNA reads TGCGCCAGCAGCGCGATCGGGACAGGGTCGCAAGAGACCCAGTACTTC. This translates into CASSAIGTGSQETQYF.

The chain is built from TRBV28 and TRBJ2-7; tentatively, D is TRBD1 or TRBD2 (5 bases each). Trimming took 8 bases from V and 2 from J, leaving 10 bases between them. Germline V gene data show CDR1 as MDHEN and CDR2 as SYDVKM. The CDR3 has 12 amino acids. The CDR3 DNA sequence: TGTGCCAGCGGGACGGGTCCCTACGAGCAGTACTTC. As protein: CASGTGPYEQYF.

The rearrangement uses TRBV19 and TRBJ1-6; 7 bases are a match to TRBD1. J gave up 5 bases and V 5 bases, and 0 bases lay outside the gene matches. Germline values: CDR1 LNHDA, CDR2 SQIVND (reference sequence). This CDR3 has 13 residues. CDR3 nucleotides: TGTGCCAGTAGTGGGACAGATAATTCACCCCTCCACTTT. Amino acid sequence: CASSGTDNSPLHF.

The chain couples TRBV5-1 to TRBJ2-7, with 9 bases aligning to TRBD1. Germline V CDR1 and CDR2: SGHRS, YFSETQ. The CDR3 has 16 residues. V dropped 0 bases and J dropped 2; count of bases not matched to a gene: 6. The CDR3 nucleotides read TGCGCCAGCAGCTTGGCCGCAGGGACAGGGACCTACGAGCAGTACTTC. It is translated as CASSLAAGTGTYEQYF.

The J gene is TRBJ2-1, the V gene TRBV28; TRBD2 matches 8 bases. J lost 7 bases, V lost 4 bases, and 0 bases had no gene match. The CDR3 covers 12 residues. Germline assignment: CDR1 MDHEN and CDR2 SYDVKM. The CDR3 is CASSSGGNEQFF. In DNA, the CDR3 is TGTGCCAGCAGTTCGGGGGGGAATGAGCAGTTCTTC.

This chain uses TRBV13 with TRBJ1-6; D gene ambiguous. Trimming stripped 4 bases from V and 5 bases from J, with 6 bases between. Germline V lookup: CDR1 PRHDT, CDR2 FYEKMQ (reference sequence). This CDR3 has 13 amino acids. The CDR3: CASSSANNSPLHF. The CDR3 nucleotides are TGTGCCAGCAGCTCGGCGAATAATTCACCCCTCCACTTT.